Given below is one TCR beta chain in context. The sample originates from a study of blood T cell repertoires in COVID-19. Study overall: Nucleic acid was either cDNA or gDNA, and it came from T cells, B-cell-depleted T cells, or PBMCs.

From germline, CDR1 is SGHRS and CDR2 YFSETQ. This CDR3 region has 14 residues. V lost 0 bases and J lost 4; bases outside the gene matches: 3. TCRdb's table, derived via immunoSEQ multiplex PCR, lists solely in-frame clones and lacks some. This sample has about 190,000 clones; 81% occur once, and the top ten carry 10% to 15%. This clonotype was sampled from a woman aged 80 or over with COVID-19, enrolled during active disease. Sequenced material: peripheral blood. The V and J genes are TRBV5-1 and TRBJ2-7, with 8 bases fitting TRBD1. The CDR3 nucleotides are TGCGCCAGCAGCTTGGGGGACAGGAGTTACGAGCAGTACTTC. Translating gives CASSLGDRSYEQYF.